In its sample, the clone carrying this T cell receptor (beta chain) was seen many times. Its antigen is still unknown. The data were obtained in a study of T cell repertoires in cytomegalovirus infection. Study-wide background: CMV infection plus the matching HLA type was flagged by public TCR beta signatures. Regarding the study as a whole: Clonotype analysis showed dominance of the ex vivo response by HLA-C-restricted CMV-specific TCR beta clonotypes.

Trimming cost V 2 bases and J 2 bases, with 10 bases left between them. In germline, CDR1 is SGHVS, CDR2 FNYEAQ. The CDR3 covers 14 residues. TCRdb independently ran MiXCR on the reads; one entry per CDR3 protein. Of about 360,000 distinct CDR3 sequences listed, over 15% are singletons. Source material: PBMCs. This clonotype was sampled from a human donor in good health (CMV status not recorded). Some clones in this sample may be carry-over from other donors' samples. The V and J genes are TRBV7-6 and TRBJ2-7, with D unresolved. CDR3 nucleotide sequence: TGTGCCAGCAGCTTAACTCAGCCGGCCTACGAGCAGTACTTC. The encoded protein is CASSLTQPAYEQYF.